The next 25 T cell receptor beta chains were all read from a single sample in a study of T-cell memory formation after mild COVID-19 (dated by TCRdb to the early 2020s). Library preparation was by 5' RACE. For sequencing, an Illumina NovaSeq 6000 was employed. TCRdb handled the public reads itself, with Q25 trimming in fastp and clone calling in MiXCR, and kept productive beta chains. A single entry per CDR3 protein holds the most common genes and DNA from its merged rows. The sample has around 300,000 distinct CDR3 sequences on record, roughly 15% of them singletons. The top ten hold 20% to 25% of the sample. Sequencing input: PBMCs or a T cell subset sorted from them (not recorded which). These receptors originate from a young man who had mild COVID-19 (a few samples of this study predate the infection). The sample titles of this study are shuffled in the database, so cell type and time point are left out; the donor was told from shared clones.

This clonotype was picked up a small number of times. This chain joins TRBV5-4 and TRBJ2-1; 8 bases agree with TRBD2. This CDR3 region has 15 residues. The germline gives CDR1 SGHNT, CDR2 YYREEE (reference sequence). Trimming at V came to 0 bases and at J to 4 bases, leaving 3 bases not matched to a gene. The CDR3 protein is CASSLDSGVYNEQFF. CDR3 bases: TGTGCCAGCAGCTTGGATAGCGGGGTTTACAATGAGCAGTTCTTC.

The rearrangement joins TRBV5-3 to TRBJ2-3; 8 nucleotides agree with TRBD1. TRBV5-3 is designated an ORF whose function remains uncertain. V lost 5 bases to trimming and J lost 1 base; unmatched junction nucleotides: 0. CDR3 length: 13 amino acids. This CDR3 reads CARRTGGTDTQYF. CDR3 nucleotide sequence: TGTGCCAGAAGGACAGGGGGCACAGATACGCAGTATTTT.

This chain connects TRBV18 to TRBJ1-3; a weak D match, TRBD1 (5 bases). CDR1 KGHSH and CDR2 LQKENI come from the germline V gene. This CDR3 is built from 16 residues. V lost 2 bases and J 4 bases, leaving 15 bases between the germline ends. CDR3: CASSPSTGVSGNTIYF. Here the CDR3 DNA reads TGTGCCAGCTCACCAAGTACAGGTGTATCAGGAAACACCATATATTTT.

The chain carries TRBV7-8 and TRBJ2-3; maybe TRBD2 (6 bases). Germline CDR1 reads SGHVS; CDR2 reads FQNEAQ. This CDR3 contains 15 residues. The V and J ends lost 6 bases and 1 base respectively, with 14 bases between them. Here the CDR3 DNA reads TGTGCCAGCAGGCCTCCTAGCGCGGGCACAGATACGCAGTATTTT. This gives the protein CASRPPSAGTDTQYF.

A few counts support this clonotype. The J gene is TRBJ2-1, the V gene TRBV20-1, with 10 bases fitting TRBD1. The CDR3 loop spans 16 amino acids. V dropped 1 base and J dropped 6; count of bases not matched to a gene: 9. CDR1 DFQATT and CDR2 SNEGSKA come from the germline V gene (reference sequence). CDR3 DNA: TGCAGTGCTAGAGCTCCCCGGGACAGGGGTACCAATGAGCAGTTCTTC. Amino acid sequence: CSARAPRDRGTNEQFF.

This clonotype appeared a few times. V gene TRBV19 combines with J gene TRBJ2-1; no definite D call. The V end lost 8 bases, the J end lost 3 bases, and 5 bases lay between the germline ends. The CDR3 totals 11 residues. CDR1 and CDR2 from the germline V gene are LNHDA and SQIVND (reference sequence). The CDR3 sequence: CASAGYNEQFF. The DNA for the CDR3 is TGTGCCAGTGCCGGCTACAATGAGCAGTTCTTC.

This clonotype was picked up a small number of times. V is TRBV4-1 and J is TRBJ2-3; the D gene is possibly TRBD1 (7 bases). The length of the CDR3 is 12 residues. The ends were cut back, 5 bases at V and 14 bases at J, with 17 bases in the middle. The germline V gene encodes CDR1 MGHRA and CDR2 YSYEKL. In DNA, the CDR3 is TGCGCCAGCAGCTTAGACAGGGAGGTACGGTATTTT. The encoded protein is CASSLDREVRYF.

The V and J genes are TRBV19 and TRBJ1-1; the D is unclear. Germline assignment: CDR1 LNHDA and CDR2 SQIVND (reference sequence). This CDR3 comprises 16 residues. The V and J ends lost 3 bases and 6 bases respectively, with 20 bases between them. Here the CDR3 DNA reads TGTGCCAGTAGTATTTTCCCACAGCCCTGGTTTCCTGAAGCTTTCTTT. This translates into CASSIFPQPWFPEAFF.

This rearrangement joins TRBV25-1 to TRBJ2-7; D is unresolved. The CDR3 extends over 13 amino acids. The V end lost 6 bases, the J end lost 3 bases, and 12 bases lay between the germline ends. Looked up from germline, CDR1 is MGHDK and CDR2 is SYGVNS. CDR3: CASSGRKGYEQYF. CDR3 nucleotides: TGTGCCAGCAGCGGCCGGAAGGGCTACGAGCAGTACTTC.

This clonotype was seen ten or more times. This chain connects TRBV29-1 to TRBJ1-1; the match to TRBD1 covers 10 bases. This CDR3 contains 14 residues. Germline CDR1 SQVTM, CDR2 ANQGSEA. V dropped 4 bases and J dropped 5; count of bases not matched to a gene: 7. CDR3 residues: CSVVDRGQGTEAFF. The CDR3, as DNA: TGCAGCGTTGTCGACAGGGGGCAAGGAACTGAAGCTTTCTTT.

Many counts were recorded for this clonotype. The DNA for the CDR3 is TGCGCCAGCAGCCAAGATGTGGGCCTCCAAGAGACCCAGTACTTC. Translation gives CASSQDVGLQETQYF. This chain uses TRBV4-3 with TRBJ2-5; no clear D. V lost 0 bases to trimming and J lost 1 base, with 9 bases between them. Germline assignment: CDR1 LGHNA and CDR2 YSLEER. The CDR3 loop spans 15 amino acids.

V and J are TRBV5-1 and TRBJ1-1; D may be TRBD1 (5 bases). Between the trimmed V and J ends, which lost 4 bases and 0 bases, there was a span of 16 bases. Germline CDR1 and CDR2: SGHRS and YFSETQ. CDR3 length equals 16 residues. The DNA of the CDR3 is TGCGCCAGCAGCACCGGGGCGAATTACATGAACACTGAAGCTTTCTTT. This sequence encodes CASSTGANYMNTEAFF.

The V and J genes are TRBV5-1 and TRBJ2-1; TRBD1 aligns across 9 bases. This CDR3 region has 16 residues. Unmatched junction bases numbered 12, after V lost 4 bases and J lost 7 bases. From germline, CDR1 is SGHRS and CDR2 YFSETQ. The CDR3 nucleotides are TGCGCCAGCAGCGCCGGGACAGGGTACCCGCCAAATGAGCAGTTCTTC. Translation gives CASSAGTGYPPNEQFF. Full variable domain (outside the CDR3, taken from reference TRBV5-1 and TRBJ2-1): KAGVTQTPRYLIKTRGQQVTLSCSPISGHRSVSWYQQTPGQGLQFLFEYFSETQRNKGNFPGRFSGRQFSNSRSEMNVSTLELGDSALYLCASSAGTGYPPNEQFFGPGTRLTVL.

The CDR3 spells CATPETDSYNEQFF. In DNA form, the CDR3 reads TGTGCAACTCCTGAAACAGACTCCTACAATGAGCAGTTCTTC. The chain has TRBV25-1 and TRBJ2-1; D ambiguous. CDR3 size: 14 residues. The germline V gene encodes CDR1 MGHDK and CDR2 SYGVNS.

This clonotype was counted a few times. CDR3 sequence reads: CASRQGSRERTLHF. The CDR3 coding sequence is TGTGCCAGCAGGCAGGGCAGCCGGGAGAGGACCCTCCACTTT. This chain joins TRBV6-5 and TRBJ1-6, with TRBD1 as a possible D gene (5 bases). The CDR3 contains 14 residues. Germline lookup yields CDR1 MNHEY and CDR2 SVGAGI. V lost 6 bases to trimming and J lost 14 bases, with 20 bases between them.

This clonotype was seen only a few times. The V gene is TRBV7-3, the J gene TRBJ2-1; 10 nucleotides agree with TRBD2. With 5 bases clipped from V and 8 bases from J, the junction kept 9 bases outside the gene matches. The CDR3 is made up of 15 amino acids. Germline V gives CDR1 SGHTA, CDR2 FQGTGA. CDR3 in DNA: TGTGCCAGCAGCCCCCACAGCGGGGGGGTCGATGAGCAGTTCTTC. This codes for CASSPHSGGVDEQFF.

A few counts support this clonotype. The chain couples TRBV18 to TRBJ2-7; D gene uncertain. Germline values: CDR1 KGHSH, CDR2 LQKENI. This CDR3 has 19 amino acids. Deletions cut 1 base from V and 5 bases from J, with 27 bases between. CDR3 protein: CASSPRLLTKTQLFHEQYV. CDR3 bases: TGTGCCAGCTCACCACGGCTACTCACCAAGACACAACTCTTCCACGAGCAGTACGTC.

This clonotype was recorded a few times. The chain joins TRBV7-2 to TRBJ2-3; 12 bases are shared with TRBD2. V shed 4 bases and J 3 bases; nucleotides not matched to a gene: 11. Germline values: CDR1 SGHTA, CDR2 FQGNSA. The CDR3 has 18 residues. The chain's CDR3 is CASSSWKLAGGKTDTQYF. The CDR3 coding sequence is TGTGCCAGCAGCTCCTGGAAACTAGCGGGGGGAAAGACAGATACGCAGTATTTT.

This clonotype has only a few counts. V usage is TRBV27 and J usage is TRBJ2-7; D possibly corresponds to TRBD2 (6 bases). Trimming stripped 7 bases from V and 9 bases from J, with 16 bases between. The CDR3 sequence is 12 residues long. In germline, CDR1 is MNHEY, CDR2 SMNVEV (reference sequence). CDR3 sequence reads: CASNPPWDWQYF. DNA of the CDR3: TGTGCCAGCAACCCCCCTTGGGACTGGCAGTACTTC.

The chain combines TRBV24-1 with TRBJ2-7, with 8 nucleotides matching TRBD1. V dropped 0 bases and J dropped 0; count of bases not matched to a gene: 12. This CDR3 has 19 amino acids. CDR1 and CDR2 from the germline V gene are KGHDR and SFDVKD. CDR3: CATSDLTQMTGESSYEQYV. The CDR3 DNA sequence: TGTGCCACCAGTGATTTGACCCAGATGACAGGGGAGAGCTCCTACGAGCAGTACGTC.

The count of this clonotype is one. J is TRBJ2-5 and V is TRBV11-2; TRBD1 or TRBD2 may be the D gene (5 bases each). The CDR3 is 15 residues long. The V end was cut by 8 bases, the J end by 5 bases, with 21 bases between. Germline CDR1 and CDR2: SGHAT and FQNNGV. CDR3 amino acids: CASGRGGQGRETQYF. DNA for the CDR3: TGTGCCAGCGGGAGAGGTGGGCAGGGCCGGGAGACCCAGTACTTC.

The V gene is TRBV7-9, the J gene TRBJ2-5; D possibly corresponds to TRBD2 (6 bases). Germline V gives CDR1 SEHNR, CDR2 FQNEAQ (reference sequence). The CDR3 spans 14 residues. V lost 4 bases and J lost 5, with 14 bases in between. The CDR3 DNA reads as TGTGCCAGCAGCTGGAGGAGCGGGCCGGAGACCCAGTACTTC. Amino acids: CASSWRSGPETQYF.

This clonotype was observed at least ten times. The chain links TRBV7-8 to TRBJ2-1, with D tentatively TRBD1 or TRBD2 (5 bases each). V was cut by 6 bases and J by 5 bases, with 11 bases left in between. Germline lookup yields CDR1 SGHVS and CDR2 FQNEAQ. The CDR3 runs to 13 residues. In DNA form, the CDR3 reads TGTGCCAGCAGTTCCGGGACCGACAATGAGCAGTTCTTC. This sequence encodes CASSSGTDNEQFF.

This clonotype was observed a handful of times. CDR3 sequence (DNA): TGTGCCATCAGTTATACAGGGGCTGGGGCCAACGTCCTGACTTTC. Translating it yields CAISYTGAGANVLTF. The rearrangement links TRBV10-3 to TRBJ2-6, with 7 nucleotides matching TRBD1. V was clipped by 5 bases and J by 2 bases; unmatched bases: 3. In germline, CDR1 is ENHRY, CDR2 SYGVKD. The CDR3 contains 15 residues.

This clonotype was recorded a few times. The genes are TRBV7-6 and TRBJ2-3; 9 bases match TRBD2. Unmatched junction bases numbered 1, after V lost 2 bases and J lost 4 bases. The CDR3 spans 14 residues. Germline V gives CDR1 SGHVS, CDR2 FNYEAQ. This chain's CDR3 is CASSLIAGADTQYF. CDR3 DNA: TGTGCCAGCAGCTTAATAGCGGGGGCAGATACGCAGTATTTT.